This TCR beta chain was recorded in a study of blood T cell repertoires in COVID-19. In the study overall: Acute-phase and convalescent COVID-19 samples originated in the United States, Italy and Spain.

Symptom resolution, clearance, or two negative PCRs marked the recovered donors of Cohort 3. Generated by immunoSEQ multiplex PCR, the TCRdb table keeps only in-frame clones and is missing some. Of about 380,000 clones listed, 85% to 90% are singletons. With 3 bases removed from V and 1 base from J, the gap between germline ends came to 10 bases. CDR1 is SGHTA and CDR2 is FQGTGA in the germline V gene. The CDR3 runs 15 residues. The chain recombines TRBV7-3 with TRBJ1-5, with D unresolved. The sequenced sample was PBMCs or T cells enriched from blood (not recorded which). The TCR was taken from a woman aged 18-29 years who had recovered from COVID-19. Here the CDR3 reads CASSLSGESNQPQHF. DNA for the CDR3: TGTGCCAGCAGCTTGTCTGGGGAGAGCAATCAGCCCCAGCATTTT.